These 30 T cell receptor beta chains originate from one sample sequenced in a study of T cells in Graves' hyperthyroidism and ophthalmopathy. The source material, RNA transcripts, was used to amplify TCR beta CDR3 regions. Researchers ran a first-round RT-PCR on the TCR CDR3 using the HTBI primer set. Using its own MiXCR run on the multiplex PCR reads, TCRdb lists one record per CDR3 protein. The sample yields a few hundred thousand distinct CDR3 sequences, roughly 15% seen once. Sequencing was performed on blood. These receptors all come from a woman aged 25 to 45 with Graves' ophthalmopathy.

This clonotype appeared many times. V usage is TRBV4-1 and J usage is TRBJ2-3; D possibly corresponds to TRBD1 (6 bases). The CDR3 spans 15 residues. Germline V gene data show CDR1 as MGHRA and CDR2 as YSYEKL. V lost 0 bases and J 6 bases, leaving 13 bases between the germline ends. The CDR3 DNA follows: TGCGCCAGCAGCCAAGAAAGTAGTAGGGGGGATACGCAGTATTTT. Its translation: CASSQESSRGDTQYF.

The gene calls are TRBV19 and TRBJ2-7, with D tentatively TRBD1 or TRBD2 (5 bases each). There are 15 residues in the CDR3. Deletions cut 5 bases from V and 2 bases from J, with 16 bases between. Per germline, CDR1 LNHDA and CDR2 SQIVND (reference sequence). The CDR3 reads CASSQFGTVPYEQYF. In DNA, the CDR3 is TGTGCCAGTAGTCAATTTGGGACGGTCCCCTACGAGCAGTACTTC.

This rearrangement joins TRBV20-1 to TRBJ2-5; 9 nucleotides match TRBD2. Trimming cost V 6 bases and J 5 bases; bases outside gene matches: 13. Germline lookup yields CDR1 DFQATT and CDR2 SNEGSKA (reference sequence). CDR3 size: 15 residues. The DNA of the CDR3 is TGCAGTGCCAGCTATGATAGCGGGAGCGTGGAGACCCAGTACTTC. Residues: CSASYDSGSVETQYF.

This clonotype was found once. This chain connects TRBV28 to TRBJ1-5, with D unresolved. The CDR3 sequence is 14 residues long. Germline V gives CDR1 MDHEN, CDR2 SYDVKM. The V end was cut by 2 bases, the J end by 1 base, with 6 bases between. The CDR3 region is CASSLLASNQPQHF. As DNA, the CDR3 is TGTGCCAGCAGTTTACTAGCGAGCAATCAGCCCCAGCATTTT.

As for this clonotype: This may arise from a read error, as a much more abundant clone is one base away. The chain combines TRBV28 with TRBJ2-1; perhaps TRBD1 as D (6 bases). The length of the CDR3 is 15 residues. Trimming took off 5 bases at V and 1 base at J, with 12 bases between the two ends. The germline gives CDR1 MDHEN, CDR2 SYDVKM. The CDR3 loop is CASSPRTASYNEQFF. The CDR3 DNA is TGTGCCAGCAGTCCACGGACAGCTTCCTACAATGAGCAGTTCTTC.

The sample holds many counts of this clonotype. The chain's CDR3 is CASGDRVRQETQYF. The DNA for the CDR3 is TGTGCCTCCGGGGACAGGGTGCGGCAAGAGACCCAGTACTTC. This chain joins TRBV30 and TRBJ2-5; 9 nucleotides match TRBD1. Germline CDR1 reads GTSNPN; CDR2 reads SVGIG (reference sequence). After removal of 7 bases from V and 2 bases from J, the junction contained 8 bases not matched to a gene. The length of the CDR3 is 14 residues.

This clonotype showed up many times. The V gene is TRBV11-1, the J gene TRBJ2-7; D may correspond to TRBD1 or TRBD2 (6 bases each). Trimming removed 1 base from V and 3 bases from J, with 22 bases in between. The CDR3 covers 18 residues. Germline CDR1 and CDR2: SGHAT and FQDESV (reference sequence). The CDR3 nucleotides are TGTGCCAGCAGCTTAGGGTCGGGGGCGAAGTTCTTTGACTACGAGCAGTACTTC. Its protein product is CASSLGSGAKFFDYEQYF.

This clonotype was found a few times. The chain joins TRBV27 to TRBJ2-3; D may be TRBD1 (5 bases). Germline lookup yields CDR1 MNHEY and CDR2 SMNVEV (reference sequence). V was shortened by 6 bases and J by 4 bases, with 14 bases between the two germline ends. The CDR3 totals 14 residues. In DNA form, the CDR3 reads TGTGCCAGCAGCCCAGGACATTTGCCAGATACGCAGTATTTT. It translates to CASSPGHLPDTQYF.

This clonotype was counted many times. The V and J genes are TRBV28 and TRBJ1-3; D not certain. V was shortened by 4 bases and J by 0 bases, with 10 bases between the two germline ends. The CDR3 covers 15 residues. Germline values: CDR1 MDHEN, CDR2 SYDVKM. CDR3 residues: CASSWAGPSGNTIYF. The DNA of the CDR3 is TGTGCCAGCAGTTGGGCAGGCCCCTCTGGAAACACCATATATTTT.

Many counts were recorded for this clonotype. The chain links TRBV7-2 to TRBJ1-2, with a possible D match to TRBD1 (6 bases). In germline, CDR1 is SGHTA, CDR2 FQGNSA. The CDR3 has 13 amino acids. Deletions cut 2 bases from V and 5 bases from J, with 9 bases between. CDR3 DNA sequence: TGTGCCAGCAGCTTATCAGGGGTATATGGCTACACCTTC. It is translated as CASSLSGVYGYTF.

This clonotype was picked up many times. The rearrangement links TRBV20-1 to TRBJ2-5; D call uncertain. CDR1 and CDR2 from the germline V gene are DFQATT and SNEGSKA (reference sequence). The CDR3 is made up of 15 amino acids. V gave up 0 bases and J gave up 0 bases, with 11 bases separating them. The DNA for the CDR3 is TGCAGTGCTAGAGATCCGTGGCAGAACCAAGAGACCCAGTACTTC. It yields the protein CSARDPWQNQETQYF.

This clonotype was seen a few times. This chain links TRBV7-6 with TRBJ2-5; no definite D call. Trimming took 4 bases from V and 6 from J, leaving 12 bases between them. CDR1 is SGHVS and CDR2 is FNYEAQ in the germline V gene. The CDR3 totals 13 residues. The CDR3 loop is CASSSRHTKTQYF. CDR3 sequence (DNA): TGTGCCAGCAGCTCCCGACACACAAAGACCCAGTACTTC.

About this clonotype itself: This clone may be a read error of a much larger clone one base away. The chain employs TRBV4-1 and TRBJ1-4; D is unclear. V gave up 3 bases and J gave up 3 bases, with 2 bases separating them. This CDR3 spans 12 amino acids. CDR1 and CDR2 (germline): MGHRA, YSYEKL. As DNA, the CDR3 is TGCGCCAGCAGCCAGGCTAATGAAAAACTGTTTTTT. Protein: CASSQANEKLFF.

This clonotype was detected many times. V gene TRBV30 combines with J gene TRBJ2-1; 12 positions agree with TRBD2. The CDR3 has 15 residues. CDR1 GTSNPN and CDR2 SVGIG come from the germline V gene (reference sequence). J was trimmed by 5 bases and V by 2 bases; bases with no gene match: 4. The CDR3 DNA reads as TGTGCCTGGAGTCGCACTAGCGGGGGGCACAATGAGCAGTTCTTC. Its translation is CAWSRTSGGHNEQFF.

This clonotype was observed a few times. The rearrangement links TRBV25-1 to TRBJ2-3, with D maybe TRBD2 (6 bases). Germline assignment: CDR1 MGHDK and CDR2 SYGVNS. The CDR3 totals 14 residues. V gave up 4 bases and J gave up 0 bases, with 8 bases separating them. The CDR3 sequence is CASSGGTSTDTQYF. The CDR3 nucleotides are TGTGCCAGCAGTGGGGGGACTAGCACAGATACGCAGTATTTT.

This clonotype was counted at least ten times. The chain couples TRBV11-1 to TRBJ2-4; D may be TRBD1 (5 bases). CDR1 and CDR2 from the germline V gene are SGHAT and FQDESV (reference sequence). The CDR3 spans 16 residues. The V gene lost 4 bases and the J gene lost 1 base, with 14 bases spanning the gap. The DNA for the CDR3 is TGTGCCAGCAGCTCGGACACCGCGGTGGCCAAAAACATTCAGTACTTC. Protein sequence: CASSSDTAVAKNIQYF. Supplemented by reference TRBV11-1 and TRBJ2-4, the full variable domain reads EAEVAQSPRYKITEKSQAVAFWCDPISGHATLYWYRQILGQGPELLVQFQDESVVDDSQLPKDRFSAERLKGVDSTLKIQPAELGDSAMYLCASSSDTAVAKNIQYFGAGTRLSVL.

This clonotype was seen ten or more times. The chain carries TRBV28 and TRBJ2-7, with D perhaps TRBD2 (5 bases). Deletions cut 3 bases from V and 1 base from J, with 7 bases between. Germline V gene sequence: CDR1 MDHEN, CDR2 SYDVKM. This CDR3 has 13 amino acids. The CDR3 sequence: CASSFGSSYEQYF. The CDR3 bases are TGTGCCAGCAGTTTTGGGAGTTCCTACGAGCAGTACTTC.

This clonotype was seen a handful of times. The rearrangement joins TRBV20-1 to TRBJ2-1; the match to TRBD2 covers 10 bases. Germline CDR1 DFQATT, CDR2 SNEGSKA (reference sequence). Germline trimming cut 1 base from V and 4 bases from J; bases unmatched to any gene: 13. This CDR3 is built from 18 residues. CDR3: CSARGTGLAIGTYNEQFF. In DNA form, the CDR3 reads TGCAGTGCTAGAGGGACGGGACTAGCGATCGGTACGTACAATGAGCAGTTCTTC.

In this sample, this clonotype turned up many times. This chain links TRBV20-1 with TRBJ2-5; 7 nucleotides line up with TRBD2. V trimming: 3 bases; J trimming: 2 bases; junction bases outside the gene matches: 9. Germline lookup yields CDR1 DFQATT and CDR2 SNEGSKA (reference sequence). The CDR3 length is 15 residues. This chain's CDR3 is CSASSMGTKQETQYF. The CDR3 nucleotides read TGCAGTGCTAGTTCTATGGGGACTAAACAAGAGACCCAGTACTTC.

This clonotype occurred many times. V is TRBV11-2 and J is TRBJ2-3; the D gene is possibly TRBD2 (6 bases). The CDR3 is made up of 15 amino acids. Trimming pared 5 bases from V and 4 bases from J, leaving 16 bases between. Germline-derived CDR1 and CDR2 are SGHAT and FQNNGV. CDR3: CASSHGTAAPDTQYF. In nucleotides, the CDR3 is TGTGCCAGCAGCCACGGGACTGCCGCTCCAGATACGCAGTATTTT.

In this sample, this clonotype turned up many times. The chain uses TRBV7-9 and TRBJ2-3; D unclear. The ends were cut back, 0 bases at V and 7 bases at J, with 11 bases in the middle. This CDR3 is 14 amino acids long. Germline V gene lookup returns CDR1 SEHNR and CDR2 FQNEAQ (reference sequence). CDR3 DNA sequence: TGTGCCAGCAGCTTAGCGCCGACACCACATACGCAGTATTTT. Its protein product is CASSLAPTPHTQYF. Full variable domain (rest looked up from reference TRBV7-9 and TRBJ2-3): DTGVSQNPRHKITKRGQNVTFRCDPISEHNRLYWYRQTLGQGPEFLTYFQNEAQLEKSRLLSDRFSAERPKGSFSTLEIQRTEQGDSAMYLCASSLAPTPHTQYFGPGTRLTVL.

This clonotype was detected ten times or more. V and J are TRBV7-6 and TRBJ1-4; D is perhaps TRBD1 (6 bases). This CDR3 comprises 15 residues. The germline V gene encodes CDR1 SGHVS and CDR2 FNYEAQ. V was pared by 1 base and J by 6 bases, with 12 bases between. In DNA form, the CDR3 reads TGTGCCAGCAGCTTAGTCTGGGGGGCGGATGAAAAACTGTTTTTT. Translated, it gives CASSLVWGADEKLFF.

In its sample, this clonotype was seen many times. This CDR3 is CASSTSVGGQNEKLFF. For the CDR3, the DNA is TGCGCCAGCAGCACATCGGTCGGGGGCCAAAATGAAAAACTGTTTTTT. The rearrangement uses TRBV5-1 and TRBJ1-4, with a tentative D call TRBD1 (6 bases). The CDR3 sequence is 16 residues long. V lost 4 bases, J lost 5 bases, and 18 bases lay in between. Looked up from germline, CDR1 is SGHRS and CDR2 is YFSETQ.

In its sample, this clonotype was seen many times. V and J are TRBV7-9 and TRBJ2-3, with 8 bases fitting TRBD1. Germline V gives CDR1 SEHNR, CDR2 FQNEAQ (reference sequence). The CDR3 consists of 17 residues. With 4 bases clipped from V and 3 bases from J, the junction kept 12 bases outside the gene matches. CDR3 sequence reads: CASSSQDRVWSTDTQYF. The CDR3 DNA reads TGTGCCAGCAGCTCACAGGACAGGGTTTGGAGTACAGATACGCAGTATTTT.

This clonotype was seen a handful of times. The chain joins TRBV28 to TRBJ1-2, with D unresolved. Germline values: CDR1 MDHEN, CDR2 SYDVKM. The CDR3 spans 12 residues. The germline V and J ends were trimmed by 1 base and 5 bases, with 5 bases remaining between them. The CDR3 DNA sequence: TGTGCCAGCAGTTTATATAAATATGGCTACACCTTC. Amino acids: CASSLYKYGYTF.

This clonotype was seen a handful of times. The chain links TRBV20-1 to TRBJ1-1; D unresolved. The CDR3 sequence is 12 residues long. CDR1 and CDR2 from the germline V gene are DFQATT and SNEGSKA (reference sequence). Trimming took off 0 bases at V and 7 bases at J, with 9 bases between the two ends. CDR3 sequence (DNA): TGCAGTGCTAGAGAGGGATACCTTGAAGCTTTCTTT. The encoded protein is CSAREGYLEAFF.

This clonotype has a count of ten or more. The J gene is TRBJ2-6, the V gene TRBV11-2; D is unclear. Germline V gives CDR1 SGHAT, CDR2 FQNNGV. The CDR3 runs 15 residues. Trimming pared 2 bases from V and 2 bases from J, leaving 7 bases between. For the CDR3, the DNA is TGTGCCAGCAGCTTACTTGGCCCTGGGGCCAACGTCCTGACTTTC. It translates to CASSLLGPGANVLTF. The full variable domain, with the rest looked up from reference TRBV11-2 and TRBJ2-6, is EAGVAQSPRYKIIEKRQSVAFWCNPISGHATLYWYQQILGQGPKLLIQFQNNGVVDDSQLPKDRFSAERLKGVDSTLKIQPAKLEDSAVYLCASSLLGPGANVLTFGAGSRLTVL.

This rearrangement joins TRBV29-1 to TRBJ2-1; 12 bases are shared with TRBD2. Trimming cost V 4 bases and J 0 bases; bases outside gene matches: 7. The CDR3 runs to 17 residues. From germline, CDR1 is SQVTM and CDR2 ANQGSEA. The CDR3 protein is CSVVGLAGGFSYNEQFF. Written as DNA, the CDR3 is TGCAGCGTTGTGGGTCTAGCGGGGGGGTTCTCCTACAATGAGCAGTTCTTC.

This clonotype occurred many times. This sequence joins TRBV6-5 and TRBJ2-7; no clear D. CDR3 length equals 13 residues. Trimming pared 0 bases from V and 1 base from J, leaving 4 bases between. Per germline, CDR1 MNHEY and CDR2 SVGAGI. CDR3 DNA: TGTGCCAGCAGTTACTCCATTTCCTACGAGCAGTACTTC. Protein: CASSYSISYEQYF.

This clonotype was recorded many times. V usage is TRBV2 and J usage is TRBJ1-1, with D tentatively TRBD1 (5 bases). There are 14 residues in the CDR3. Per the germline V gene, CDR1 is SNHLY and CDR2 is FYNNEI. Trimming stripped 4 bases from V and 6 bases from J, with 15 bases between. The CDR3: CASSVGAEGAEAFF. CDR3 coding DNA: TGTGCCAGCAGTGTCGGGGCGGAAGGCGCTGAAGCTTTCTTT.